The TCR beta chain described here comes from a study of OX40 agonist ivuxolimab in advanced cancers. Looking at the study overall: Patients' therapy was ivuxolimab, an antibody that acts as an agonist of OX40 (CD134).

The CDR3 is 14 amino acids. Germline CDR1 LNHDA, CDR2 SQIVND (reference sequence). V lost 2 bases to trimming and J lost 7 bases, with 12 bases between them. A single count supports this clone. Anyone with autoimmune disease history or systemic immunosuppression was excluded. TCRdb keeps only in-frame clones here, not all; method: immunoSEQ multiplex PCR. This table has 74,000 or so clones, 86% appearing once. The sample here was CD4+ or CD8+ T cells sorted from blood, taken in a trial of the OX40 agonist ivuxolimab. The V and J genes are TRBV19 and TRBJ1-5; a weak D match, TRBD1 (6 bases). The source of this sequence is an adult with an advanced solid tumor such as melanoma, head and neck, liver or kidney cancer. The CDR3 DNA sequence: TGTGCCAGTAGTATATCAGGGGCCGGGCAGCCCCAGCATTTT. Translation gives CASSISGAGQPQHF.